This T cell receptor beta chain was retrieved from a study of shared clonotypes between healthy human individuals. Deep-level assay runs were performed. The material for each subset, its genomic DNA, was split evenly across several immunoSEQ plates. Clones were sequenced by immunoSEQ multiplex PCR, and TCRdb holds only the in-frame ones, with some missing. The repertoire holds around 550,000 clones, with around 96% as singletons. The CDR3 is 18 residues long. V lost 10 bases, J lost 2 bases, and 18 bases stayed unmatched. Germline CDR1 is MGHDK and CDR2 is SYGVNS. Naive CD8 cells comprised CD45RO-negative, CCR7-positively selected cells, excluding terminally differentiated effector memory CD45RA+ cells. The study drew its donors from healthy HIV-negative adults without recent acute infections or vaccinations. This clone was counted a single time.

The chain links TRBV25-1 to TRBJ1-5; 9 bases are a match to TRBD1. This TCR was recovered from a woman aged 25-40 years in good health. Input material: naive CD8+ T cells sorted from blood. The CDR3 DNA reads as TGTGCCACCCCGGTTGTGGGACAGGGACCGTTCGGCAATCAGCCCCAGCATTTT. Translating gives CATPVVGQGPFGNQPQHF.